This T cell receptor (beta chain) was obtained from a study of T-cell reconstitution after alpha-beta-depleted transplantation in children. Study-level findings and limits: T-cell numbers and diversity one year post-transplant derived largely from freshly generated T cells.

As for this clonotype: The target antigen is unknown.

The TCRbeta library was prepared with unique molecular identifiers. One entry per CDR3 protein results from TCRdb running MiXCR on the PCR reads. The data show about 260,000 distinct CDR3 sequences, around a tenth seen once. CDR1 is LGHDT and CDR2 is YNNKEL in the germline V gene (reference sequence). This CDR3 region has 15 residues. Trimming removed 2 bases from V and 9 bases from J; junction bases left unmatched: 9. This chain uses TRBV3-1 with TRBJ2-1, with TRBD2 matching 8 bases. The receptor comes from a male patient aged 2 to 9 who had a stem cell transplant for chronic granulomatous disease, so the T cells may come from the graft donor. Sequencing was performed on peripheral blood, taken 180 days after TCRalphabeta/CD19-depleted stem cell transplant. CDR3 DNA: TGTGCCAGCAGCCAATCCGGGGGGGGTCTGGGTGAGCAGTTCTTC. Translation gives CASSQSGGGLGEQFF.